The 21 T cell receptor beta chains below were found in one sample sequenced in a study of T cells in Graves' hyperthyroidism and ophthalmopathy. TCR beta CDR3 region amplification was performed from RNA transcripts. A first-round RT-PCR of the TCR CDR3 used the HTBI primer set. TCRdb ran MiXCR on the multiplex PCR reads and lists one entry per CDR3 protein. The sample has 300,000 to 400,000 distinct CDR3 sequences, about 18% seen once. Sequencing was done on a sample of blood. The receptors originated from a woman aged 45-65 years with Graves' hyperthyroidism.

The J gene is TRBJ2-1, the V gene TRBV7-6; tentative D call: TRBD2 (5 bases). Germline V CDR1 and CDR2: SGHVS, FNYEAQ. The CDR3 consists of 15 residues. The V and J ends lost 4 bases and 0 bases respectively, with 10 bases between them. Written as DNA, the CDR3 is TGTGCCAGCAGCTCACTAGGCGGCTCCTACAATGAGCAGTTCTTC. It is translated as CASSSLGGSYNEQFF.

This clonotype has ten or more counts. The chain links TRBV6-1 to TRBJ1-4; 11 nucleotides match TRBD1. The CDR3 spans 14 residues. The germline CDR1 and CDR2 sequences are MNHNS and SASEGT. With 6 bases clipped from V and 6 bases from J, the junction kept 3 bases outside the gene matches. CDR3 nucleotides: TGTGCCAGCAGAGGGGGACAGGGGGATGAAAAACTGTTTTTT. Translation gives CASRGGQGDEKLFF.

This clonotype has ten or more counts. CDR3 bases: TGTGCATTCGGACAGAGCTCCTACGAGCAGTACTTC. This translates into CAFGQSSYEQYF. The V and J genes are TRBV30 and TRBJ2-7; tentatively, D is TRBD1 (6 bases). The CDR3 extends over 12 amino acids. Germline V gene data show CDR1 as GTSNPN and CDR2 as SVGIG (reference sequence).

This clonotype was seen only a few times. The J gene is TRBJ2-7, the V gene TRBV6-1, with D possibly TRBD2 on 5 matching bases. The CDR3 totals 13 residues. CDR1 MNHNS and CDR2 SASEGT come from the germline V gene. V was clipped by 6 bases and J by 3 bases, with 12 bases between them. Here the CDR3 reads CASRVPSSYEQYF. The CDR3 DNA follows: TGTGCCAGCAGAGTTCCTAGCAGCTACGAGCAGTACTTC.

The rearrangement joins TRBV6-1 to TRBJ2-1; tentative D call: TRBD1 (7 bases). Germline V gene lookup returns CDR1 MNHNS and CDR2 SASEGT. This CDR3 is 14 amino acids long. Deletions cut 7 bases from V and 4 bases from J, with 14 bases between. The CDR3 loop reads CASKQTGRYNEQFF. CDR3 nucleotides: TGTGCCAGCAAACAGACAGGGAGGTACAATGAGCAGTTCTTC.

This clonotype appeared many times. This chain joins TRBV3-1 and TRBJ2-7; 9 bases are shared with TRBD2. With 1 base clipped from V and 8 bases from J, the junction kept 9 bases outside the gene matches. The germline V gene encodes CDR1 LGHDT and CDR2 YNNKEL (reference sequence). The CDR3 totals 15 residues. CDR3 nucleotides: TGTGCCAGCAGCCAAGGTACGCTAGCGGGGTCGAAGCAGTACTTC. It is translated as CASSQGTLAGSKQYF.

This clonotype was detected ten times or more. The chain uses TRBV12-3 or TRBV12-4 and TRBJ2-1, with 8 bases aligning to TRBD1. Losses at the gene ends were 4 bases for V and 7 bases for J; bases not matched to a gene: 12. CDR3 size: 16 residues. CDR3: CASSSGQGFFSNEQFF. CDR3 nucleotides: TGTGCCAGCAGTTCCGGACAGGGTTTTTTCTCGAATGAGCAGTTCTTC.

This clonotype was counted between two and nine times. The rearrangement links TRBV2 to TRBJ2-5; no definite D call. In germline, CDR1 is SNHLY, CDR2 FYNNEI. Trimming took off 4 bases at V and 2 bases at J, with 14 bases between the two ends. The CDR3 contains 15 residues. CDR3 protein: CASSGTTQRQETQYF. The CDR3, as DNA: TGTGCCAGCAGTGGAACAACCCAGAGACAAGAGACCCAGTACTTC.

This clonotype was seen only a few times. CDR3 nucleotides: TGTGCCAGCAATGCAGGGGAGGTAAGTCAGCCCCAGCATTTT. It codes for CASNAGEVSQPQHF. J is TRBJ1-5 and V is TRBV6-1; tentative D call: TRBD1 (6 bases). This CDR3 region has 14 residues. The germline CDR1 and CDR2 sequences are MNHNS and SASEGT. Trimming pared 7 bases from V and 6 bases from J, leaving 16 bases between.

The chain joins TRBV7-2 to TRBJ2-1, with 12 bases aligning to TRBD2. Germline values: CDR1 SGHTA, CDR2 FQGNSA. The length of the CDR3 is 17 residues. V lost 3 bases and J lost 4; bases outside the gene matches: 7. The CDR3, as DNA: TGTGCCAGCAGCTTCGACCCTAGCGGGGGGGGATACAATGAGCAGTTCTTC. Its protein product is CASSFDPSGGGYNEQFF.

As concerns this clonotype: A clone one base away is much larger, so this may be a read error. This chain joins TRBV30 and TRBJ1-4, with D uncertain. Germline assignment: CDR1 GTSNPN and CDR2 SVGIG (reference sequence). This CDR3 is built from 15 residues. The CDR3 DNA sequence: TGTGCCTGGAGTGCTAGGCGTGCAACTAATGAAGAACTGTTTTTT. Translated: CAWSARRATNEELFF.

This clonotype was recorded at least ten times. The chain has TRBV20-1 and TRBJ2-1; TRBD2 matches 11 bases. In germline, CDR1 is DFQATT, CDR2 SNEGSKA (reference sequence). V was pared by 6 bases and J by 0 bases, with 10 bases of the junction left unmatched. The CDR3 runs 17 residues. The CDR3 region has the DNA TGCAGTGCCTCGGGGCTAGCGGGAGGTAGCTCCTACAATGAGCAGTTCTTC. This sequence encodes CSASGLAGGSSYNEQFF.

This clonotype was picked up a small number of times. This chain uses TRBV5-1 with TRBJ2-2; D not resolved. Trimming took off 1 base at V and 9 bases at J, with 13 bases between the two ends. CDR1 and CDR2 (germline): SGHRS, YFSETQ. The CDR3 has 14 amino acids. For the CDR3, the DNA is TGCGCCAGCAGCTTGTGGTCGGATACCAGGGAGCTGTTTTTT. As protein: CASSLWSDTRELFF.

This sequence joins TRBV11-2 and TRBJ2-3, with TRBD2 identical over 8 bases. Germline values: CDR1 SGHAT, CDR2 FQNNGV. The CDR3 has 16 residues. The trim removed 4 bases at V and 3 bases at J, leaving 9 bases unmatched. The CDR3 DNA reads as TGTGCCAGCAGCTGGCAGGCGGGAGGATTAACAGATACGCAGTATTTT. Protein product: CASSWQAGGLTDTQYF.

The chain links TRBV6-2 or TRBV6-3 to TRBJ2-2; tentatively, D is TRBD1 (5 bases). The germline V gene encodes CDR1 MNHEY and CDR2 SVGEGT. Between the trimmed V and J ends, which lost 0 bases and 5 bases, there was a span of 10 bases. The CDR3 spans 15 residues. CDR3 amino acids: CASSYSQGRTGELFF. CDR3 bases: TGTGCCAGCAGTTACTCCCAGGGAAGGACCGGGGAGCTGTTTTTT.

This clonotype has more than one count but fewer than ten. The gene calls are TRBV4-1 and TRBJ2-3, with a possible D match to TRBD2 (7 bases). The V gene lost 4 bases and the J gene lost 2 bases, with 13 bases spanning the gap. Per the germline V gene, CDR1 is MGHRA and CDR2 is YSYEKL. The CDR3 runs to 15 residues. In nucleotides, the CDR3 is TGCGCCAGCAGCCCACAGGGACTACCCACAGATACGCAGTATTTT. Protein sequence: CASSPQGLPTDTQYF.

This chain connects TRBV7-9 to TRBJ1-4, with TRBD1 as a possible D gene (5 bases). CDR1 is SEHNR, CDR2 FQNEAQ, per germline (reference sequence). The CDR3 has 16 residues. Trimming took 5 bases from V and 6 from J, leaving 19 bases between them. DNA of the CDR3: TGTGCCAGCAGCCCTCCTTATGGGGGTGTAGATGAAAAACTGTTTTTT. As protein: CASSPPYGGVDEKLFF.

At least ten counts were recorded for this clonotype. The chain combines TRBV20-1 with TRBJ2-5; TRBD1 is a possible D gene (5 bases). The germline V gene encodes CDR1 DFQATT and CDR2 SNEGSKA (reference sequence). This CDR3 contains 16 residues. The ends were cut back, 6 bases at V and 1 base at J, with 21 bases in the middle. The CDR3 here is CSADPASLTGQETQYF. The CDR3 DNA sequence: TGCAGTGCCGACCCGGCTTCGTTAACAGGCCAAGAGACCCAGTACTTC.

The chain couples TRBV5-1 to TRBJ2-3; 7 bases map to TRBD1. The junction had 10 bases not matched to a gene; V was cut back by 2 bases and J by 7 bases. CDR1 is SGHRS, CDR2 YFSETQ, per germline. The CDR3 has 15 amino acids. The CDR3 nucleotides read TGCGCCAGCAGCTTAACAGGGGCCGGACTGAATACGCAGTATTTT. Its translation is CASSLTGAGLNTQYF.

This clonotype has at least ten counts. V usage is TRBV12-3 or TRBV12-4 and J usage is TRBJ2-1; the D call may be TRBD1 or TRBD2 (5 bases each). The V end was cut by 2 bases, the J end by 5 bases, with 7 bases between. The CDR3 has 13 residues. DNA for the CDR3: TGTGCCAGCAGTTTACGAGGGGACAATGAGCAGTTCTTC. The encoded protein is CASSLRGDNEQFF.

This chain links TRBV25-1 with TRBJ1-1; no definite D call. In germline, CDR1 is MGHDK, CDR2 SYGVNS. This CDR3 is built from 16 residues. Trimming cost V 4 bases and J 1 base, with 16 bases left between them. CDR3 in amino acids: CASSGKPGVTNTEAFF. For the CDR3, the DNA is TGTGCCAGCAGTGGCAAGCCTGGCGTGACGAACACTGAAGCTTTCTTT. The complete variable domain, with remaining parts taken from reference TRBV25-1 and TRBJ1-1, reads EADIYQTPRYLVIGTGKKITLECSQTMGHDKMYWYQQDPGMELHLIHYSYGVNSTEKGDLSSESTVSRIRTEHFPLTLESARPSHTSQYLCASSGKPGVTNTEAFFGQGTRLTVV.